This TCR beta chain was captured in a study of blood T cell repertoires in COVID-19. For the study at large: Whether acute or convalescent, the COVID-19 samples came from the United States, Italy and Spain. Sources were T cells, B-cell-depleted T cells, or PBMCs; the material itself was cDNA or gDNA.

Original data processing: Counts of nucleated cells, estimated from reference gene primer amplification, were obtained. Profiling relied on immunoSEQ multiplex PCR, and the TCRdb table lists in-frame clones only, not all of them. Clonal size and the V and J genes are those of that table, whereas D and trimming came from the DNA. The repertoire holds hundreds of thousands of clones, with approximately 89% as singletons. J lost 0 bases, V lost 3 bases, and 5 bases had no gene match. The CDR3 has 16 residues. The germline V gene encodes CDR1 KGHSH and CDR2 LQKENI. Seattle-derived patients entered the study during active infection and were followed longitudinally.

The sequenced sample consisted of peripheral blood. The clonotype originates from a woman in her forties or fifties with COVID-19, enrolled during active disease. The V and J genes are TRBV18 and TRBJ1-3; 7 bases are a match to TRBD1. As DNA, the CDR3 is TGTGCCAGCTCACCTGTCCCAGGGGGCTCTGGAAACACCATATATTTT. Its translation is CASSPVPGGSGNTIYF.